The following is a TCR beta chain sequence with its context. What it binds is not known. The data were obtained in a study of PD-1 blockade in classical Hodgkin lymphoma. Germline values: CDR1 SNHLY, CDR2 FYNNEI. After removal of 7 bases from V and 9 bases from J, the junction contained 14 bases not matched to a gene. The CDR3 contains 16 residues. Relapse after autologous stem cell transplantation occurred in every patient, and brentuximab vedotin exposure varied. Overall study findings and caveats: Only CD4+ TCR diversity, not CD8+, had risen significantly by C4D1.

Profiled with immunoSEQ multiplex PCR; TCRdb holds only in-frame clones, not every one. The table lists 80,000 to 100,000 clones, roughly 89% of them singletons. The gene calls are TRBV2 and TRBJ1-6; 8 bases are a match to TRBD1. The clonotype was recovered from a human donor with classical Hodgkin lymphoma. This specimen was peripheral blood mononuclear cells (PBMCs), taken at baseline. The CDR3 nucleotides are TGTGCCAGCAAAAGGACAGGGCCAATTAGCGGTTCACCCCTCCACTTT. Translating gives CASKRTGPISGSPLHF.